These 13 T cell receptor beta chains were sequenced from one sample in a study of blood T cell repertoires in COVID-19. The repertoire was sequenced with immunoSEQ multiplex PCR; TCRdb's copy has only in-frame clones and lacks some. Of 150,000 or so clones in the sample, less than 90% are singletons; the top ten hold around 1.3%. The sequenced material came from PBMCs or T cells enriched from blood (not recorded which). The receptors were sampled from a human donor with acute COVID-19. The donor label of this sample is uncertain.

V gene TRBV19 combines with J gene TRBJ2-7; 11 nucleotides match TRBD2. In germline, CDR1 is LNHDA, CDR2 SQIVND (reference sequence). With V trimmed by 5 bases and J by 5 bases, 8 bases remained unmatched. This CDR3 spans 15 amino acids. The CDR3 protein is CASSSPLAGEDEQYF. Written as DNA, the CDR3 is TGTGCCAGTAGTTCCCCACTAGCGGGGGAGGACGAGCAGTACTTC. Looking up the rest from reference TRBV19 and TRBJ2-7 gives the full variable domain: DGGITQSPKYLFRKEGQNVTLSCEQNLNHDAMYWYRQDPGQGLRLIYYSQIVNDFQKGDIAEGYSVSREKKESFPLTVTSAQKNPTAFYLCASSSPLAGEDEQYFGPGTRLTVT.

The CDR3 nucleotides are TGTGCCAGCGGACAGATGCATTCACCCCTCCACTTT. Encoded protein: CASGQMHSPLHF. This rearrangement joins TRBV19 to TRBJ1-6, with D possibly TRBD1 on 6 matching bases. V was trimmed by 9 bases and J by 8 bases, leaving 11 bases between them. Germline V CDR1 and CDR2: LNHDA, SQIVND (reference sequence). The length of the CDR3 is 12 residues.

This clone appeared a few times. The CDR3 here is CAWNPPAGIRLFF. DNA for the CDR3: TGTGCCTGGAACCCCCCCGCAGGGATTAGACTGTTTTTT. The V call is TRBV30, the J call TRBJ1-4; D is perhaps TRBD1 (5 bases). The CDR3 contains 13 residues. The germline V gene encodes CDR1 GTSNPN and CDR2 SVGIG (reference sequence). Trimming removed 4 bases from V and 13 bases from J, with 19 bases in between.

This clone was observed once. The gene calls are TRBV15 and TRBJ2-5; TRBD2 might be the D (6 bases). Germline V gene data show CDR1 as LNHNV and CDR2 as YYDKDF (reference sequence). The CDR3 consists of 14 residues. The ends were cut back, 1 base at V and 5 bases at J, with 11 bases in the middle. The CDR3 coding sequence is TGTGCCACCAGCAGAGGGGGAGCGGGCGAGACCCAGTACTTC. The encoded protein is CATSRGGAGETQYF.

The chain joins TRBV4-1 to TRBJ1-2; D remains ambiguous. This CDR3 comprises 19 residues. Germline CDR1 and CDR2: MGHRA and YSYEKL. V shed 4 bases and J shed 0 bases, with 24 bases lying between them. This CDR3 is CASSPTRGPTRVSNYGYTF. CDR3 sequence (DNA): TGCGCCAGCAGCCCCACTCGAGGGCCCACACGAGTATCTAACTATGGCTACACCTTC.

The chain couples TRBV11-2 to TRBJ1-1; D gene unclear. V was shortened by 1 base and J by 2 bases, with 11 bases between the two germline ends. CDR1 is SGHAT, CDR2 FQNNGV, per germline. This CDR3 contains 15 residues. The CDR3 coding sequence is TGTGCCAGCAGCTTAGGGTCCACGGGTAACACTGAAGCTTTCTTT. Translation: CASSLGSTGNTEAFF.

V gene TRBV3-1 (or the pseudogene TRBV3-2) combines with J gene TRBJ2-5; the D is unclear. CDR1 is LGHDT and CDR2 is YNNKEL in the germline V gene (reference sequence). The V end was cut by 2 bases, the J end by 7 bases, with 11 bases between. The CDR3 runs 13 residues. Written as DNA, the CDR3 is TGTGCCAGCAGCCAAAGTACGGTCCCGACCCAGTACTTC. Translating it yields CASSQSTVPTQYF.

V usage is TRBV7-3 and J usage is TRBJ2-1, with D unclear. The V gene lost 2 bases and the J gene lost 5 bases, with 10 bases spanning the gap. Germline loops: CDR1 SGHTA, CDR2 FQGTGA. The CDR3 contains 14 residues. CDR3 bases: TGTGCCAGCAGCTTAGTGGCACCCAACAATGAGCAGTTCTTC. It encodes CASSLVAPNNEQFF.

This clone was observed a single time. This chain uses TRBV4-1 with TRBJ1-5; the D gene is possibly TRBD1 (5 bases). This CDR3 spans 16 amino acids. The V and J ends lost 4 bases and 1 base respectively, with 14 bases between them. Germline CDR1 reads MGHRA; CDR2 reads YSYEKL. CDR3: CASSLGGFGSNQPQHF. The CDR3 nucleotides read TGCGCCAGCAGCCTCGGGGGTTTTGGGAGCAATCAGCCCCAGCATTTT.

In its sample, this clone was seen once. V is TRBV5-4 and J is TRBJ2-2; 7 positions match TRBD1. This CDR3 region has 13 residues. Germline V gene data show CDR1 as SGHNT and CDR2 as YYREEE (reference sequence). V shed 7 bases, J shed 4 bases, and the junction held 4 bases outside the gene matches. Here the CDR3 reads CASRQGITGELFF. The CDR3 nucleotides read TGTGCCAGCCGACAGGGTATCACCGGGGAGCTGTTTTTT.

The chain couples TRBV11-2 to TRBJ1-1; 7 bases match TRBD1. The germline CDR1 and CDR2 sequences are SGHAT and FQNNGV. The V gene end was trimmed by 5 bases and the J gene end by 4 bases; junction bases not matched to a gene: 10. The CDR3 runs 15 residues. The CDR3 DNA sequence: TGTGCCAGCAGCCCTCTCCGGGACAGTCGCACTGAAGCTTTCTTT. It codes for CASSPLRDSRTEAFF.

This clone was seen a few times. This CDR3 is CASSQTGGTEAFF. As DNA, the CDR3 is TGTGCCAGCAGCCAGACAGGGGGCACTGAAGCTTTCTTT. The rearrangement links TRBV9 to TRBJ1-1; 9 bases are a match to TRBD1. With 4 bases clipped from V and 4 bases from J, the junction kept 2 bases outside the gene matches. Germline V gives CDR1 SGDLS, CDR2 YYNGEE. The CDR3 runs to 13 residues. Full variable domain (missing parts from reference TRBV9 and TRBJ1-1): DSGVTQTPKHLITATGQRVTLRCSPRSGDLSVYWYQQSLDQGLQFLIQYYNGEERAKGNILERFSAQQFPDLHSELNLSSLELGDSALYFCASSQTGGTEAFFGQGTRLTVV.

This clone was picked up a small number of times. The chain uses TRBV2 and TRBJ2-7; 7 nucleotides line up with TRBD1. The junction had 7 bases not matched to a gene; V was cut back by 2 bases and J by 0 bases. Germline CDR1 and CDR2: SNHLY and FYNNEI. This CDR3 spans 16 amino acids. The CDR3: CASSETDRRYSYEQYF. DNA of the CDR3: TGTGCCAGCAGTGAAACGGACAGGCGTTACTCCTACGAGCAGTACTTC.